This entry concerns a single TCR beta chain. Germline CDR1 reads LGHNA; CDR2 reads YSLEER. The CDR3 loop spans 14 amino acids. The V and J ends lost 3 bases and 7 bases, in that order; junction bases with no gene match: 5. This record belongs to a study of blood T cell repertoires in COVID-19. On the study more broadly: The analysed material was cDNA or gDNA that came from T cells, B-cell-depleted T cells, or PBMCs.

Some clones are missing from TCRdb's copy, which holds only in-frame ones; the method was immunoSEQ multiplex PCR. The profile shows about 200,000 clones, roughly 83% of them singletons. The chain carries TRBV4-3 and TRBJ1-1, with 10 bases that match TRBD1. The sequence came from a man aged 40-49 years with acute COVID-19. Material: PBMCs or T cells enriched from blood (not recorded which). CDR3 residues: CASSQTGGLVEAFF. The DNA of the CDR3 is TGCGCCAGCAGCCAGACAGGGGGCTTGGTTGAAGCTTTCTTT.